These 3 T cell receptor beta chains were sequenced from one sample in a study of T cells in Graves' hyperthyroidism and ophthalmopathy. Template material for amplifying TCR beta CDR3 regions consisted of RNA transcripts. First-round RT-PCR targeting the TCR CDR3 was performed with the HTBI primer set. TCRdb passed the multiplex PCR reads through MiXCR, listing each CDR3 protein once. The sample yields about 600,000 distinct CDR3 sequences, roughly 15% seen once. Sequencing was performed on blood. The receptors come from a woman aged 40 to 50 with Graves' ophthalmopathy.

Notes on this clonotype: A read error may account for a junction end that differs from germline. The CDR3, as DNA: TGTGCCAGCTCGACTAGCGGGGGCCGGCAAAAACGGTATTTT. This codes for CASSTSGGRQKRYF. The chain joins TRBV2 to TRBJ1-4; D possibly corresponds to TRBD1 (6 bases). The CDR3 is 14 amino acids. Germline V gene lookup returns CDR1 SNHLY and CDR2 FYNNEI.

This clonotype came up many times. The CDR3 bases are TGTGCCAGCAGTTTACAGGCAGCTTATGGCTACACCTTC. This translates into CASSLQAAYGYTF. V gene TRBV28 combines with J gene TRBJ1-2, with D hard to call. The CDR3 runs to 13 residues. The V and J ends lost 2 bases and 5 bases respectively, with 9 bases between them. From germline, CDR1 is MDHEN and CDR2 SYDVKM.

V and J are TRBV7-8 and TRBJ1-3; D gene unclear. V was clipped by 1 base and J by 1 base, with 14 bases between them. The CDR3 runs 17 residues. Germline V gives CDR1 SGHVS, CDR2 FQNEAQ. The CDR3 spells CASSLGRTRFSGNTIYF. As DNA, the CDR3 is TGTGCCAGCAGCTTAGGGCGTACACGATTTTCTGGAAACACCATATATTTT.